The next 4 T cell receptor beta chains were all read from a single sample in a study of cytomegalovirus exposure and HLA in healthy donors. Primers for the PCR totalled 60 Vbeta and 13 Jbeta. Clones were sequenced by immunoSEQ multiplex PCR, and TCRdb holds only the in-frame ones, with some missing. This table has more than 85,000 clones, 63% appearing once. The source material was PBMCs. The receptor source for this set is a woman in her twenties or thirties in good health and CMV-seronegative.

The chain is built from TRBV5-1 and TRBJ2-3; D is perhaps TRBD1 (5 bases). Between the trimmed V and J ends, which lost 0 bases and 6 bases, there was a span of 14 bases. CDR1 and CDR2 (germline): SGHRS, YFSETQ. The CDR3 is made up of 15 amino acids. The CDR3 sequence: CASSLEQVVADTQYF. For the CDR3, the DNA is TGCGCCAGCAGCTTGGAACAGGTGGTGGCGGATACGCAGTATTTT. Full variable domain (remainder filled in from reference TRBV5-1 and TRBJ2-3): KAGVTQTPRYLIKTRGQQVTLSCSPISGHRSVSWYQQTPGQGLQFLFEYFSETQRNKGNFPGRFSGRQFSNSRSEMNVSTLELGDSALYLCASSLEQVVADTQYFGPGTRLTVL.

The chain carries TRBV4-1 and TRBJ1-5; weak D call: TRBD1 (5 bases). The CDR3 spans 15 residues. Trimming took 0 bases from V and 6 from J, leaving 12 bases between them. In germline, CDR1 is MGHRA, CDR2 YSYEKL. CDR3: CASSQERQGPQPQHF. The CDR3 bases are TGCGCCAGCAGCCAAGAAAGGCAGGGCCCTCAGCCCCAGCATTTT.

V gene TRBV5-1 combines with J gene TRBJ1-2; 9 positions agree with TRBD1. The CDR3 has 14 residues. Per the germline V gene, CDR1 is SGHRS and CDR2 is YFSETQ. V lost 4 bases, J lost 8 bases, and 9 bases stayed unmatched. The CDR3 nucleotides read TGCGCCAGCAGCCAAGGGGACAGGGAAGCCGGCTACACCTTC. Its translation: CASSQGDREAGYTF.

The table lists this clone with a few counts. The V and J genes are TRBV6-1 and TRBJ1-3; D unresolved. Trimming took off 4 bases at V and 0 bases at J, with 10 bases between the two ends. CDR3 length equals 15 residues. CDR1 and CDR2 (germline): MNHNS, SASEGT. CDR3 DNA sequence: TGTGCCAGCAGTGGTCGGAGGACCTCTGGAAACACCATATATTTT. This codes for CASSGRRTSGNTIYF.